These T cell receptor beta chains were read from a single sample in a study of T cell responses to AZD1222 COVID-19 vaccine. TCRdb's copy holds only in-frame clones and misses some; the assay was immunoSEQ multiplex PCR. The sample has some 130,000 clones, approximately 80% seen once. The sequencing here drew on peripheral blood, taken on day 0 of AZD1222 vaccination. Source of these receptors: an adult in good health. Each CDR3 is given with its conserved first and last residue. A D gene is named only where the DNA matches it firmly. Only part of the rows carry a size: once, few, many, or a class if the clone is expanded.

cdr3_length	clone_size	v_call	j_call	d_call	cdr3_aa	cdr3_nt
19	-	TRBV2	TRBJ1-5	-	CASSEALRGRHYSNQPQHF	TGTGCCAGCAGTGAAGCGCTTAGGGGGAGACACTATAGCAATCAGCCCCAGCATTTT
13	-	TRBV25-1	TRBJ1-5	-	CASSKQEWQPQHF	TGTGCCAGCAGTAAACAGGAATGGCAGCCCCAGCATTTT
14	once	TRBV15	TRBJ2-1	TRBD2	CATSYGGASNEQFF	TGTGCCACCAGCTACGGGGGGGCCTCCAATGAGCAGTTCTTC
20	-	TRBV19	TRBJ2-6	-	CASSIETRDPLISGANVLTF	TGTGCCAGTAGTATAGAAACGAGGGATCCCCTAATCTCTGGGGCCAACGTCCTGACTTTC
15	-	TRBV27	TRBJ2-5	TRBD1	CASRKTGGIVETQYF	TGTGCCAGCAGAAAGACAGGGGGTATCGTAGAGACCCAGTACTTC
11	-	TRBV11-1	TRBJ1-1	TRBD1	CASRRQGEAFF	TGTGCCAGCAGACGACAGGGGGAAGCTTTCTTT
17	-	TRBV9	TRBJ2-2	-	CASGRGDSTWNTGELFF	TGTGCCAGCGGCAGGGGTGACAGTACCTGGAACACCGGGGAGCTGTTTTTT
13	-	TRBV19	TRBJ2-1	-	CASSGPGYNEQFF	TGTGCCAGTAGCGGGCCGGGGTACAATGAGCAGTTCTTC
17	-	TRBV27	TRBJ1-5	TRBD1	CASCPGQGRSGNQPQHF	TGTGCCAGCTGTCCGGGACAGGGAAGGTCGGGCAATCAGCCCCAGCATTTT
14	-	TRBV6-5	TRBJ1-4	-	CASSPGTRNEKLFF	TGTGCCAGCAGTCCCGGGACACGAAATGAAAAACTGTTTTTT
15	-	TRBV15	TRBJ1-1	-	CATSRVGRPGTEAFF	TGTGCCACCAGCAGAGTGGGCCGCCCGGGGACTGAAGCTTTCTTT
16	-	TRBV19	TRBJ1-1	-	CASSIRGGAKRTEAFF	TGTGCCAGTAGTATTCGCGGGGGCGCTAAACGGACTGAAGCTTTCTTT
13	once	TRBV28	TRBJ1-3	-	CASRDTSGNTIYF	TGTGCCAGCAGGGACACCTCTGGAAACACCATATATTTT
15	-	TRBV7-9	TRBJ1-1	-	CASSFQGLSVTEAFF	TGTGCCAGCAGCTTTCAGGGGCTGTCGGTCACTGAAGCTTTCTTT
13	-	TRBV30	TRBJ1-5	-	CAWSEQVNQPQHF	TGTGCCTGGAGTGAACAGGTCAATCAGCCCCAGCATTTT
15	-	TRBV7-7	TRBJ2-1	TRBD2	CASSLVAGRGSEQFF	TGTGCCAGCAGCTTAGTGGCGGGGCGGGGGAGTGAGCAGTTCTTC
11	-	TRBV20-1	TRBJ2-7	-	CSGEDRYEQYF	TGCAGTGGAGAGGATCGCTACGAGCAGTACTTC
14	few	TRBV7-9	TRBJ1-2	-	CASSQGTSNYGYTF	TGTGCCAGCAGTCAGGGGACGTCAAATTATGGCTACACCTTC
13	-	TRBV25-1	TRBJ1-2	-	CASSMIAAHGYTF	TGTGCCAGCAGTATGATAGCCGCCCATGGCTACACCTTC
12	-	TRBV19	TRBJ2-5	TRBD1	CATGTGKGSQYF	TGTGCCACCGGGACAGGGAAGGGTTCCCAGTACTTC